Following are 18 T cell receptor beta chains from one sample sequenced in a study of shared clonotypes between healthy human individuals. Using immunoSEQ multiplex PCR, the repertoire was profiled, and TCRdb retains in-frame clones only, with some absent. This sample has 550,000 to 850,000 clones, with around 72% found just once. What was sequenced was memory CD4+ T cells sorted from blood. Subset: CD45RA-negative fraction. Receptor source: a woman in her 30s in good health.

The chain recombines TRBV19 with TRBJ1-5; D remains ambiguous. The CDR3 length is 16 residues. CDR1 is LNHDA, CDR2 SQIVND, per germline (reference sequence). V gave up 4 bases and J gave up 2 bases, with 15 bases separating them. CDR3 protein: CASSSAPFFGNQPQHF. The CDR3 bases are TGTGCCAGTAGTAGCGCCCCGTTTTTCGGCAATCAGCCCCAGCATTTT.

The gene calls are TRBV7-9 and TRBJ2-5; maybe TRBD2 (5 bases). The germline V and J ends were trimmed by 7 bases and 7 bases, with 16 bases remaining between them. This CDR3 has 13 residues. In germline, CDR1 is SEHNR, CDR2 FQNEAQ (reference sequence). The CDR3 coding sequence is TGTGCCAGCACAGCGAGGGATAAGGTGACCCAGTACTTC. Protein product: CASTARDKVTQYF. Looking up the rest from reference TRBV7-9 and TRBJ2-5 gives the full variable domain: DTGVSQNPRHKITKRGQNVTFRCDPISEHNRLYWYRQTLGQGPEFLTYFQNEAQLEKSRLLSDRFSAERPKGSFSTLEIQRTEQGDSAMYLCASTARDKVTQYFGPGTRLLVL.

This clone was counted once. This likely reflects a read error, since a far larger clone is one base away. The V call is TRBV28, the J call TRBJ2-3; D not resolved. This CDR3 region has 11 residues. V was shortened by 3 bases and J by 5 bases, with 3 bases between the two germline ends. Germline V lookup: CDR1 MDHEN, CDR2 SYDVKM. This CDR3 is CASSFRDTQYF. The CDR3, as DNA: TGTGCCAGCAGTTTTCGAGATACGCAGTATTTT.

This chain connects TRBV7-2 to TRBJ2-7, with 9 nucleotides matching TRBD2. There are 19 residues in the CDR3. V shed 4 bases and J 3 bases; nucleotides not matched to a gene: 19. Per the germline V gene, CDR1 is SGHTA and CDR2 is FQGNSA. The DNA for the CDR3 is TGTGCCAGCAGCTCCTCGACCACCAGGGGTCTAGCGGGATTCTACGAGCAGTACTTC. As protein: CASSSSTTRGLAGFYEQYF.

The chain has TRBV7-2 and TRBJ1-4; maybe TRBD1 (5 bases). Germline V gives CDR1 SGHTA, CDR2 FQGNSA. The CDR3 runs 13 residues. Trimming took off 2 bases at V and 6 bases at J, with 7 bases between the two ends. The CDR3 region is CASSLWGDEKLFF. The CDR3 DNA sequence: TGTGCCAGCAGCTTATGGGGGGATGAAAAACTGTTTTTT.

Note on this clone: This specimen includes other DNA sequences encoding the same CDR3. The chain couples TRBV11-2 to TRBJ2-3; D is undetermined. CDR1 and CDR2 (germline): SGHAT, FQNNGV. This CDR3 spans 15 amino acids. The ends were cut back, 3 bases at V and 0 bases at J, with 10 bases in the middle. In DNA form, the CDR3 reads TGTGCCAGCAGCTTGGTCCCTTTGAGCACAGATACGCAGTATTTT. It codes for CASSLVPLSTDTQYF.

This sequence joins TRBV28 and TRBJ2-2; 10 bases align to TRBD2. V shed 3 bases, J shed 8 bases, and the junction held 9 bases outside the gene matches. The CDR3 is 16 residues long. Germline lookup yields CDR1 MDHEN and CDR2 SYDVKM. The CDR3 loop is CASSFTGLARPGELFF. The CDR3 nucleotides are TGTGCCAGCAGTTTTACGGGACTAGCGCGTCCGGGGGAGCTGTTTTTT.

This chain links TRBV6-5 with TRBJ1-2; D may be TRBD1 (6 bases). The V gene's germline CDR1 is MNHEY and CDR2 SVGAGI. The CDR3 consists of 16 residues. The V and J ends lost 2 bases and 8 bases respectively, with 21 bases between them. CDR3 amino acids: CASSYVPGVGPFGYTF. Written as DNA, the CDR3 is TGTGCCAGCAGTTACGTTCCAGGGGTCGGCCCTTTCGGCTACACCTTC.

This chain links TRBV21-1 with TRBJ1-2. TRBV21-1 is a known pseudogene. CDR3 size: 15 residues. CDR3 coding DNA: TGTGCCAGCAGCCCCCTAGGGGAGAAGGACTATGGCTACACCTTC. Amino acid sequence: CASSPLGEKDYGYTF.

This clone was seen ten or more times. The rearrangement links TRBV5-6 to TRBJ1-5; maybe TRBD1 (6 bases). V shed 0 bases and J shed 2 bases, with 15 bases lying between them. Germline V lookup: CDR1 SGHDT, CDR2 YYEEEE. This CDR3 spans 17 amino acids. CDR3 DNA: TGTGCCAGCAGCTTGGGAGGGGGAGCGGTTCGCAATCAGCCCCAGCATTTT. The encoded protein is CASSLGGGAVRNQPQHF.

This rearrangement joins TRBV28 to TRBJ2-5; TRBD2 agrees at 9 bases. With V trimmed by 2 bases and J by 6 bases, 10 bases remained unmatched. The CDR3 is made up of 16 amino acids. CDR1 and CDR2 (germline): MDHEN, SYDVKM. CDR3 nucleotide sequence: TGTGCCAGCAGTTTAGACCTTAGCGGGAGTAGTAAGACCCAGTACTTC. The encoded protein is CASSLDLSGSSKTQYF.

This clone was counted at least ten times. J is TRBJ1-4 and V is TRBV7-9; D possibly corresponds to TRBD1 (5 bases). Germline V gene lookup returns CDR1 SEHNR and CDR2 FQNEAQ (reference sequence). This CDR3 comprises 14 residues. The CDR3 spells CAIQKGWTNEKLFF. Here the CDR3 DNA reads TGTGCGATCCAAAAGGGGTGGACTAATGAAAAACTGTTTTTT.

This clone was counted between two and nine times. The chain uses TRBV5-1 and TRBJ1-5; D perhaps matches TRBD1 (6 bases). The CDR3 has 15 amino acids. V shed 4 bases and J shed 3 bases, with 14 bases lying between them. Per the germline V gene, CDR1 is SGHRS and CDR2 is YFSETQ. The CDR3: CASSPDRPDNQPQHF. Written as DNA, the CDR3 is TGCGCCAGCAGCCCCGACAGGCCTGACAATCAGCCCCAGCATTTT. The entire variable domain, with the rest obtained from reference TRBV5-1 and TRBJ1-5, is as follows: KAGVTQTPRYLIKTRGQQVTLSCSPISGHRSVSWYQQTPGQGLQFLFEYFSETQRNKGNFPGRFSGRQFSNSRSEMNVSTLELGDSALYLCASSPDRPDNQPQHFGDGTRLSIL.

The rearrangement uses TRBV11-2 and TRBJ2-7, with TRBD2 identical over 11 bases. Unmatched junction bases numbered 2, after V lost 4 bases and J lost 3 bases. CDR3 length equals 14 residues. Germline assignment: CDR1 SGHAT and CDR2 FQNNGV. The CDR3 loop is CASSSGLAVYEQYF. Here the CDR3 DNA reads TGTGCCAGCAGCTCGGGACTAGCGGTCTACGAGCAGTACTTC.

CDR3 DNA: TGTGCCAGCACTGGGAGGAGCCTTTACAATGAGCAGTTCTTC. Residues: CASTGRSLYNEQFF. The V call is TRBV28, the J call TRBJ2-1, with a tentative D call TRBD2 (6 bases). Per germline, CDR1 MDHEN and CDR2 SYDVKM. CDR3 size: 14 residues. Trimming removed 7 bases from V and 4 bases from J, with 14 bases in between.

The V gene is TRBV5-1, the J gene TRBJ2-1; TRBD2 aligns across 10 bases. Germline loops: CDR1 SGHRS, CDR2 YFSETQ. Unmatched junction bases numbered 11, after V lost 4 bases and J lost 4 bases. This CDR3 has 17 residues. CDR3 sequence (DNA): TGCGCCAGCAGCCCGAACCCGGGAGCGGGAGGGTACAATGAGCAGTTCTTC. Translating it yields CASSPNPGAGGYNEQFF.

Only a few counts were recorded for this clone. The V call is TRBV4-2, the J call TRBJ2-1, with 9 bases lining up with TRBD2. The V gene's germline CDR1 is LGHNA and CDR2 YNFKEQ. Germline trimming cut 0 bases from V and 2 bases from J; bases unmatched to any gene: 5. The CDR3 has 17 residues. CDR3 amino acids: CASSQDWASGAYNEQFF. Written as DNA, the CDR3 is TGTGCCAGCAGCCAAGATTGGGCTAGCGGGGCCTACAATGAGCAGTTCTTC.

This sequence joins TRBV6-5 and TRBJ2-1, with 12 bases lining up with TRBD2. The CDR3 is 15 amino acids. The trim removed 8 bases at V and 9 bases at J, leaving 11 bases unmatched. Germline-derived CDR1 and CDR2 are MNHEY and SVGAGI. The CDR3, as DNA: TGTGCCAGCGCAGTTACTTCTAGCGGGAGGGGTGAGCAGTTCTTC. The encoded protein is CASAVTSSGRGEQFF.